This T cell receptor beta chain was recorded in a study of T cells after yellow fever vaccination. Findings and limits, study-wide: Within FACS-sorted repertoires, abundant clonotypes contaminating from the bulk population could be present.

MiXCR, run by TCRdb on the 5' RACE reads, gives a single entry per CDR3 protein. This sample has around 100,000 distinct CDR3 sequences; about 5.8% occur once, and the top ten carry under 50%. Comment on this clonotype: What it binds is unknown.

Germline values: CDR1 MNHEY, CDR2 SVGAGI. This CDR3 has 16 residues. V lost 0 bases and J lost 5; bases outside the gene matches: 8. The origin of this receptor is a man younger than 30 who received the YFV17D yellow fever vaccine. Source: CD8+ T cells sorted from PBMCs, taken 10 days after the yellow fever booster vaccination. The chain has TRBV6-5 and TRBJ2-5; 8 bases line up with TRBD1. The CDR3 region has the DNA TGTGCCAGCAGTTACTCTCCGGACAGGGTTGGCGAGACCCAGTACTTC. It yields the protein CASSYSPDRVGETQYF.